The 28 T cell receptor beta chains given below trace back to one sample, sequenced in a study of a mutant IDH1 vaccine in newly diagnosed glioma. Antigens for these TCRs are unknown. The time point here: week 35, safety follow-up. Vaccinated patients received 300 ug of mutant IDH1 20-mer peptide per dose, with topical imiquimod. Sequencing was performed with immunoSEQ multiplex PCR; in TCRdb, only in-frame clones are kept and a portion is missing. The repertoire has some 47,000 clones, 81% of them found once; the top ten carry approximately 4.7%. Source: PBMCs, taken from a glioma patient whose treatment included an IDH1 peptide vaccine. Receptors were obtained from a woman between 40 and 55 years old with glioma. Some clones in this sample may be carry-over from other donors' samples.

The sample holds a few counts of this clone. This sequence joins TRBV9 and TRBJ1-1, with unresolved D. V was trimmed by 0 bases and J by 1 base, leaving 10 bases between them. Germline CDR1 and CDR2: SGDLS and YYNGEE. This CDR3 is 15 amino acids long. CDR3: CASSVVWGANTEAFF. The DNA for the CDR3 is TGTGCCAGCAGCGTAGTATGGGGAGCGAACACTGAAGCTTTCTTT.

The gene calls are TRBV11-1 and TRBJ1-3; D gene ambiguous. CDR3 length: 17 residues. Trimming removed 5 bases at V and 2 bases at J, with 19 bases between. CDR1 SGHAT and CDR2 FQDESV come from the germline V gene (reference sequence). The CDR3 nucleotides read TGTGCCAGCAGCATACACGAGAGCGGAGTCCCTGGAAACACCATATATTTT. Encoded protein: CASSIHESGVPGNTIYF.

A few counts support this clone. The chain links TRBV20-1 to TRBJ1-1; D gene unclear. The CDR3 has 10 residues. CDR1 is DFQATT, CDR2 SNEGSKA, per germline (reference sequence). V shed 3 bases and J shed 8 bases, with 7 bases lying between them. Here the CDR3 DNA reads TGCAGTGCTAGTTCGGGGGAAGCTTTCTTT. It is translated as CSASSGEAFF.

This clone was picked up a small number of times. The chain uses TRBV9 and TRBJ1-3; maybe TRBD1 (6 bases). This CDR3 is 16 amino acids long. Per germline, CDR1 SGDLS and CDR2 YYNGEE. The germline V and J ends were trimmed by 3 bases and 2 bases, with 15 bases remaining between them. DNA for the CDR3: TGTGCCAGCAGCGGCCTCACAGGGTTCACTGGAAACACCATATATTTT. Translated, it gives CASSGLTGFTGNTIYF.

This chain joins TRBV16 and TRBJ1-6, with D unresolved. The CDR3 has 15 amino acids. Germline CDR1 KGHSY, CDR2 FQNENV. Trimming stripped 2 bases from V and 9 bases from J, with 14 bases between. CDR3: CASSQVGIIRSPLHF. In DNA form, the CDR3 reads TGTGCCAGCAGCCAAGTTGGCATTATACGTTCACCCCTCCACTTT.

This clone was seen only once. The V gene is TRBV4-2, the J gene TRBJ2-2; D could derive from TRBD1 or TRBD2 (5 bases each). The CDR3 length is 15 residues. The V and J ends lost 2 bases and 6 bases respectively, with 13 bases between them. Germline V gene sequence: CDR1 LGHNA, CDR2 YNFKEQ. The CDR3 protein is CASSQPERGAGELFF. DNA for the CDR3: TGTGCCAGCAGCCAACCTGAACGGGGCGCCGGGGAGCTGTTTTTT.

The chain recombines TRBV12-1 with TRBJ2-2; no DNA check was done on the table's D call, TRBD1. TRBV12-1 is termed a pseudogene. This CDR3 is built from 16 residues. The CDR3 loop is CASSLKTAPDTGELFF. CDR3 nucleotides: TGTGCCAGCAGCCTCAAGACAGCCCCAGACACCGGGGAGCTGTTTTTT.

The chain links TRBV11-1 to TRBJ2-7, with 8 bases that match TRBD2. Germline V lookup: CDR1 SGHAT, CDR2 FQDESV (reference sequence). V lost 4 bases to trimming and J lost 5 bases; unmatched junction nucleotides: 10. The CDR3 is made up of 15 amino acids. Here the CDR3 DNA reads TGTGCCAGCAGCTCCGGGAGGGAGAGTAGGGACGAGCAGTACTTC. This codes for CASSSGRESRDEQYF.

This clone has just one count. The V and J genes are TRBV30 and TRBJ1-1; unclear D gene. The CDR3 contains 13 residues. Trimming took off 0 bases at V and 0 bases at J, with 5 bases between the two ends. Germline V gene sequence: CDR1 GTSNPN, CDR2 SVGIG (reference sequence). CDR3 nucleotides: TGTGCCTGGAGTGTACGGTTGAACACTGAAGCTTTCTTT. Its protein product is CAWSVRLNTEAFF.

This clone was counted between two and nine times. The chain couples TRBV9 to TRBJ1-3, with a tentative D call TRBD1 (5 bases). Germline CDR1 and CDR2: SGDLS and YYNGEE. Trimming took off 4 bases at V and 4 bases at J, with 15 bases between the two ends. The CDR3 runs 15 residues. Written as DNA, the CDR3 is TGTGCCAGCAGCCCAGTAGGGGTGACCGGAAACACCATATATTTT. This sequence encodes CASSPVGVTGNTIYF.

The chain carries TRBV4-3 and TRBJ2-1; the match to TRBD2 covers 9 bases. The CDR3 length is 17 residues. Germline lookup yields CDR1 LGHNA and CDR2 YSLEER. The V segment lost 1 base and the J segment 3 bases; nucleotides outside the gene matches: 7. CDR3 DNA: TGCGCCAGCAGCCAAGGGGCTAGCGGGAATAACTACAATGAGCAGTTCTTC. Residues: CASSQGASGNNYNEQFF.

V gene TRBV18 combines with J gene TRBJ1-4; 8 nucleotides agree with TRBD1. The CDR3 is 15 amino acids. V was clipped by 3 bases and J by 3 bases; unmatched bases: 3. Germline-derived CDR1 and CDR2 are KGHSH and LQKENI. Here the CDR3 DNA reads TGTGCCAGCTCACCTCAGGGGGCGCCTAATGAAAAACTGTTTTTT. Protein: CASSPQGAPNEKLFF.

The chain carries TRBV5-4 and TRBJ2-2; D unresolved. The germline V gene has CDR1 SGHNT and CDR2 YYREEE (reference sequence). V dropped 1 base and J dropped 2 bases, with 9 bases sitting between them. This CDR3 contains 15 residues. DNA for the CDR3: TGTGCCAGCAGCTTGTGGGTTACAAACACCGGGGAGCTGTTTTTT. Its translation: CASSLWVTNTGELFF.

This chain links TRBV4-3 with TRBJ2-5; D tentatively fits TRBD1 or TRBD2 (5 bases each). This CDR3 comprises 16 residues. From germline, CDR1 is LGHNA and CDR2 YSLEER. Trimming shortened V by 4 bases and J by 2 bases, and 17 bases separated the two germline ends. The CDR3 region is CASSPGARQGQETQYF. In nucleotides, the CDR3 is TGCGCCAGCAGCCCCGGGGCCCGCCAGGGTCAAGAGACCCAGTACTTC.

The chain combines TRBV7-9 with TRBJ2-4, with 13 bases matching TRBD2. The CDR3 is 15 residues long. V shed 0 bases, J shed 13 bases, and the junction held 6 bases outside the gene matches. The V gene's germline CDR1 is SEHNR and CDR2 FQNEAQ (reference sequence). CDR3 sequence: CASSLARGLAGVQYF. In DNA form, the CDR3 reads TGTGCCAGCAGCTTAGCCCGAGGACTAGCGGGAGTCCAGTACTTC.

V and J are TRBV28 and TRBJ2-3; 13 bases are a match to TRBD2. The CDR3 consists of 18 residues. V lost 3 bases, J lost 5 bases, and 11 bases stayed unmatched. CDR1 and CDR2 from the germline V gene are MDHEN and SYDVKM. The CDR3 DNA reads as TGTGCCAGCAGTTTGGTACTAGCGGGAGGGCCTAGGGGAGATACGCAGTATTTT. Translation gives CASSLVLAGGPRGDTQYF. The full variable domain, in which reference TRBV28 and TRBJ2-3 provide the parts outside the CDR3, is DVKVTQSSRYLVKRTGEKVFLECVQDMDHENMFWYRQDPGLGLRLIYFSYDVKMKEKGDIPEGYSVSREKKERFSLILESASTNQTSMYLCASSLVLAGGPRGDTQYFGPGTRLTVL.

The V gene is TRBV19, the J gene TRBJ1-3; unclear D gene. The germline V and J ends were trimmed by 5 bases and 2 bases, with 1 base remaining between them. Looked up from germline, CDR1 is LNHDA and CDR2 is SQIVND (reference sequence). This CDR3 has 11 amino acids. CDR3 residues: CASSAGNTIYF. In DNA form, the CDR3 reads TGTGCCAGTAGTGCTGGAAACACCATATATTTT.

The chain uses TRBV6-1 and TRBJ1-1; possible D gene TRBD1, 5 bases. This CDR3 region has 13 residues. Trimming pared 4 bases from V and 5 bases from J, leaving 11 bases between. Germline V lookup: CDR1 MNHNS, CDR2 SASEGT. CDR3 loop: CASSGRGETEAFF. The DNA for the CDR3 is TGTGCCAGCAGTGGACGGGGGGAAACTGAAGCTTTCTTT.

The chain employs TRBV4-2 and TRBJ2-5, with 8 bases lining up with TRBD2. The CDR3 is 14 residues long. V shed 4 bases, J shed 5 bases, and the junction held 6 bases outside the gene matches. Per the germline V gene, CDR1 is LGHNA and CDR2 is YNFKEQ. Written as DNA, the CDR3 is TGTGCCAGCAGCCCCCGGGCTAGCGGGGAGACCCAGTACTTC. Protein: CASSPRASGETQYF.

The J gene is TRBJ2-1, the V gene TRBV6-5; maybe TRBD1 (6 bases). V was shortened by 6 bases and J by 5 bases, with 17 bases between the two germline ends. Germline V gives CDR1 MNHEY, CDR2 SVGAGI. The CDR3 loop spans 15 amino acids. In DNA form, the CDR3 reads TGTGCCAGCAGCGCCGACAGGAATGGGCACAATGAGCAGTTCTTC. Protein: CASSADRNGHNEQFF.

The rearrangement links TRBV5-6 to TRBJ2-2, with D unclear. The germline gives CDR1 SGHDT, CDR2 YYEEEE. V was trimmed by 0 bases and J by 2 bases, leaving 8 bases between them. The CDR3 runs 15 residues. CDR3 loop: CASSLGQINTGELFF. CDR3 nucleotide sequence: TGTGCCAGCAGCTTGGGGCAGATAAACACCGGGGAGCTGTTTTTT.

This clone occurred once. The genes are TRBV25-1 and TRBJ2-1, with D unresolved. V was shortened by 4 bases and J by 6 bases, with 16 bases between the two germline ends. Germline loops: CDR1 MGHDK, CDR2 SYGVNS. The CDR3 sequence is 15 residues long. The CDR3 region has the DNA TGTGCCAGCAGTGGCACTTCCGGAAGAGCCAATGAGCAGTTCTTC. Encoded protein: CASSGTSGRANEQFF.

This clone was detected only a few times. The J gene is TRBJ2-7, the V gene TRBV5-4, with a possible D match to TRBD2 (7 bases). The germline V gene has CDR1 SGHNT and CDR2 YYREEE (reference sequence). The ends were cut back, 4 bases at V and 0 bases at J, with 17 bases in the middle. The CDR3 is made up of 16 amino acids. The CDR3 coding sequence is TGTGCCAGCAGCAAAGGGGGGGCAGTGATCTCCTACGAGCAGTACTTC. Its protein product is CASSKGGAVISYEQYF.

In nucleotides, the CDR3 is TGTGCCAGCAGCCAAGAGCCCCCCGGACTCCTTGGCTACACCTTC. This codes for CASSQEPPGLLGYTF. The chain uses TRBV4-2 and TRBJ1-2; D is undetermined. V lost 0 bases, J lost 7 bases, and 15 bases lay in between. In germline, CDR1 is LGHNA, CDR2 YNFKEQ. This CDR3 spans 15 amino acids.

This clone is categorized as medium-sized. The rearrangement joins TRBV7-2 to TRBJ1-5; D remains ambiguous. The V end was cut by 5 bases, the J end by 5 bases, with 22 bases between. Germline loops: CDR1 SGHTA, CDR2 FQGNSA. There are 17 residues in the CDR3. This CDR3 is CASSLRRETDRYQPQHF. The CDR3 DNA follows: TGTGCCAGCAGCCTGAGGCGGGAGACGGATCGTTATCAGCCCCAGCATTTT.

V gene TRBV4-3 combines with J gene TRBJ2-7; unclear D gene. The V and J ends lost 0 bases and 12 bases respectively, with 15 bases between them. The germline V gene encodes CDR1 LGHNA and CDR2 YSLEER. The CDR3 has 13 amino acids. CDR3 nucleotides: TGCGCCAGCAGCCAAGACAAATGGACCGCGCCGTACTTC. It translates to CASSQDKWTAPYF.

The rearrangement joins TRBV30 to TRBJ1-1, with D maybe TRBD1 (5 bases). V lost 3 bases and J lost 8, with 19 bases in between. Germline V gene data show CDR1 as GTSNPN and CDR2 as SVGIG (reference sequence). The CDR3 length is 14 residues. CDR3 residues: CAWRGEGGAHEAFF. The CDR3 DNA reads TGTGCCTGGAGGGGGGAGGGAGGGGCGCACGAAGCTTTCTTT.

This clone was observed a few times. This chain links TRBV7-2 with TRBJ1-5, with D perhaps matching TRBD1 (5 bases). V lost 5 bases and J lost 4, with 12 bases in between. This CDR3 contains 14 residues. Germline CDR1 and CDR2: SGHTA and FQGNSA. Written as DNA, the CDR3 is TGTGCCAGCAGCCCCCGGGGGGGGAATCAGCCCCAGCATTTT. Translating gives CASSPRGGNQPQHF.